Below, one T cell receptor beta chain is given with its context. What it recognizes is unknown. Sequencing was performed with immunoSEQ multiplex PCR; in TCRdb, only in-frame clones are kept and a portion is missing. Among fewer than 75,000 clones listed, around nine tenths were seen once. This sample was included in a study of T cell responses to AZD1222 COVID-19 vaccine. V was shortened by 0 bases and J by 5 bases, with 12 bases between the two germline ends. CDR1 and CDR2 from the germline V gene are SGHTS and YDEGEE. This CDR3 contains 14 residues. Points from the study as a whole: Recipients of AZD1222 seropositive at baseline numbered only 5 or 6. Rises in breadth and depth of Spike-specific TCRs came after two AZD1222 doses. In all cases, repertoires were sampled only after the peak T cell response.

The TCR originated in an adult who received the MenACWY meningococcal vaccine as a control. The sequences come from peripheral blood, collected 28 days after the second dose of the MenACWY control vaccine. V and J are TRBV5-8 and TRBJ2-7, with D tentatively TRBD1 (5 bases). The CDR3 DNA is TGTGCCAGCAGCTTGGAAGGGGATCCTAACGAGCAGTACTTC. This gives the protein CASSLEGDPNEQYF. The variable domain in full, with the rest retrieved from reference TRBV5-8 and TRBJ2-7, is EAGVTQSPTHLIKTRGQQATLRCSPISGHTSVYWYQQALGLGLQFLLWYDEGEERNRGNFPPRFSGRQFPNYSSELNVNALELEDSALYLCASSLEGDPNEQYFGPGTRLTVT.